This T cell receptor beta chain originates from a study of control samples from healthy donors and cancer patients. Some clones are missing from TCRdb's copy, which holds only in-frame ones; the method was immunoSEQ multiplex PCR. The profile covers about 100,000 clones, with roughly 92% appearing a single time and approximately 3% taken by the ten largest. There are 17 residues in the CDR3. V gave up 0 bases and J gave up 6 bases, with 18 bases separating them. Germline values: CDR1 MNHNS, CDR2 SASEGT. This clone is a singleton in its sample. Sequencing was carried out using blood. The receptor's source is a human donor in good health. The donor label of this sample is uncertain. The V call is TRBV6-1, the J call TRBJ1-5; a weak D match, TRBD1 (6 bases). The CDR3 DNA sequence: TGTGCCAGCAGTGAAGCGCGGGGGGCGGCCGCCACTCAGCCCCAGCATTTT. The encoded protein is CASSEARGAAATQPQHF.